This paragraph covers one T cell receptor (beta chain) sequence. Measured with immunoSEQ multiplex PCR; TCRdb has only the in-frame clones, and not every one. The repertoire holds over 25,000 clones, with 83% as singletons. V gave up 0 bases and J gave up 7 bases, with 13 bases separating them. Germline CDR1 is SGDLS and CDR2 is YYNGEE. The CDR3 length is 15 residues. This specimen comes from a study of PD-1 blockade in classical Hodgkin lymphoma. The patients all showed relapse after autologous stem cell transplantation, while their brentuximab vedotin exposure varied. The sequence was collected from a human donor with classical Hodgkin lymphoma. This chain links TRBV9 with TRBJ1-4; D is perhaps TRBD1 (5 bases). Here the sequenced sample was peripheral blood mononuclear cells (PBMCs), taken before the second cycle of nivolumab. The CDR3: CASSVAPGRGEKLFF. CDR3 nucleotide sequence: TGTGCCAGCAGCGTAGCCCCAGGGCGGGGTGAAAAACTGTTTTTT.